The 22 T cell receptor beta chains reported below all come from one sample, sequenced in a study of CD8+CD57+ T cells in acquired aplastic anemia. The use of genomic DNA as template underpinned the TCR beta VDJ and CDR3 profiling. A single record per CDR3 protein comes from TCRdb applying MiXCR to the reads. Of about 400,000 distinct CDR3 sequences detected, roughly 68% appear once; the ten largest clones hold 3.5% to 4.5%. Material: sorted CD4+, CD8+, or CD8+CD57+ T cells (not recorded which) from PBMCs. The receptor set was obtained from a human donor in good health, serving as a control.

V is TRBV9 and J is TRBJ2-7; no firm D call. The germline V and J ends were trimmed by 5 bases and 4 bases, with 22 bases remaining between them. The CDR3 is 16 residues long. CDR1 and CDR2 from the germline V gene are SGDLS and YYNGEE. The CDR3 sequence: CASSGEGPGRLYEQYF. The CDR3 bases are TGTGCCAGCAGTGGGGAAGGTCCCGGGCGGCTGTACGAGCAGTACTTC.

In regard to this clonotype: The junction and the germline gene differ at one end; a read error may be behind it. The V gene is TRBV7-2, the J gene TRBJ2-6; unclear D gene. Germline lookup yields CDR1 SGHTA and CDR2 FQGNSA. This CDR3 comprises 11 residues. The CDR3 bases are TGTGCCAGCAGCTCCGGCGAGGAGCTATATTTC. Protein: CASSSGEELYF.

The chain combines TRBV12-3 or TRBV12-4 with TRBJ1-1; D not certain. The CDR3 consists of 13 residues. This chain's CDR3 is CASGSTVNTEAFF. The CDR3 DNA sequence: TGTGCTAGTGGTTCTACAGTGAACACTGAAGCTTTCTTT.

This sequence joins TRBV7-4 and TRBJ1-1, with D unresolved. CDR1 is SGHVT, CDR2 SQSDAQ, per germline. The V and J ends lost 6 bases and 6 bases respectively, with 17 bases between them. This CDR3 comprises 14 residues. The CDR3 loop reads CASSYKRSNAEAFF. For the CDR3, the DNA is TGTGCCAGCAGTTATAAACGGTCCAACGCTGAAGCTTTCTTT.

A note on this clonotype: The conserved final phenylalanine or tryptophan is absent from the CDR3, which likely points to a read error. The DNA is left out, because the CDR3 cannot be placed on it with certainty; the CDR3 is given as TCRdb lists it. The chain combines TRBV7-7 with TRBJ2-2; the table's D call, TRBD2, has no DNA check behind it. The CDR3 region is 13 residues in length, termini included. The germline CDR1 and CDR2 sequences are SSHAT and FNYEAQ (reference sequence). The CDR3: CASSLGGGGEIFG.

This clonotype came up many times. The chain joins TRBV5-8 to TRBJ2-7; D is perhaps TRBD1 (5 bases). The CDR3 spans 13 residues. Germline CDR1 reads SGHTS; CDR2 reads YDEGEE. Trimming pared 2 bases from V and 5 bases from J, leaving 11 bases between. This chain's CDR3 is CASSFGAQDEQYF. The CDR3 region has the DNA TGTGCCAGCAGCTTTGGGGCGCAGGACGAGCAGTACTTC.

This clonotype was picked up many times. The V call is TRBV19, the J call TRBJ1-5; TRBD1 matches 7 bases. CDR3 length equals 17 residues. V lost 2 bases and J lost 0; bases outside the gene matches: 7. Germline CDR1 reads LNHDA; CDR2 reads SQIVND (reference sequence). DNA of the CDR3: TGTGCCAGTAGTATACAGGGGGACTTTTATAGCAATCAGCCCCAGCATTTT. As protein: CASSIQGDFYSNQPQHF.

This sequence joins TRBV2 and TRBJ2-1; D possibly corresponds to TRBD2 (5 bases). Germline-derived CDR1 and CDR2 are SNHLY and FYNNEI. Trimming removed 3 bases at V and 3 bases at J, with 9 bases between. CDR3 length: 14 amino acids. CDR3 sequence: CASSDLRGYNEQFF. The CDR3 DNA reads TGTGCCAGCAGTGATTTACGGGGCTACAATGAGCAGTTCTTC.

The sample holds many counts of this clonotype. This chain joins TRBV5-8 and TRBJ1-4, with TRBD1 as a possible D gene (5 bases). Trimming stripped 4 bases from V and 2 bases from J, with 15 bases between. This CDR3 contains 16 residues. CDR1 is SGHTS and CDR2 is YDEGEE in the germline V gene. The CDR3 nucleotides are TGTGCCAGCAGCCTGACGGGGGTTGGGACTAATGAAAAACTGTTTTTT. Encoded protein: CASSLTGVGTNEKLFF.

This clonotype was recorded many times. The V and J genes are TRBV12-3 or TRBV12-4 and TRBJ2-7, with D perhaps TRBD2 (5 bases). The CDR3 is made up of 14 amino acids. The ends were cut back, 7 bases at V and 2 bases at J, with 15 bases in the middle. Here the CDR3 reads CASIRGSPAYEQYF. CDR3 DNA: TGTGCCAGCATTCGGGGTTCTCCCGCCTACGAGCAGTACTTC.

For this clonotype: Because it lacks the conserved phenylalanine or tryptophan at the end, this CDR3 is likely a read error. The chain employs TRBV7-3 and TRBJ1-6, with unresolved D. CDR1 and CDR2 from the germline V gene are SGHTA and FQGTGA. The CDR3 has 18 residues. Trimming pared 5 bases from V and 0 bases from J, leaving 17 bases between. In DNA, the CDR3 is TGTGCCAGCAGCCGCCGCGCACAGCCTATCTCCTATAATTCACCCCTCCACCTC. This encodes CASSRRAQPISYNSPLHL.

This clonotype was observed a single time. The rearrangement links TRBV24-1 to TRBJ2-5, with D perhaps being TRBD1 or TRBD2 (5 bases each). Germline CDR1 reads KGHDR; CDR2 reads SFDVKD. The CDR3 extends over 15 amino acids. V dropped 4 bases and J dropped 3 bases, with 14 bases sitting between them. For the CDR3, the DNA is TGTGCCACCAGTGACCCGGGACGGATTAAAGAGACCCAGTACTTC. This sequence encodes CATSDPGRIKETQYF.

Comments on this clonotype: The conserved final phenylalanine or tryptophan is absent from the CDR3, which likely points to a read error. It is unclear where the CDR3 begins or ends on the DNA, so no DNA is shown, and the CDR3 is as TCRdb lists it. This chain connects TRBV19 to TRBJ1-3. Germline V CDR1 and CDR2: LNHDA, SQIVND (reference sequence). Termini included, the CDR3 measures 16 amino acids. This CDR3 reads CASQTGSRNTGAFFYL.

V and J are TRBV10-3 and TRBJ1-1; D not resolved. Germline CDR1 ENHRY, CDR2 SYGVKD. This CDR3 has 16 residues. V lost 0 bases and J 1 base, leaving 12 bases between the germline ends. CDR3 loop: CAISESLTGRNTEAFF. In DNA, the CDR3 is TGTGCCATCAGTGAGTCCCTAACGGGCAGGAACACTGAAGCTTTCTTT.

In regard to this clonotype: The junction does not match germline at one end; this may be a read error. The rearrangement uses TRBV2 and TRBJ2-1; D ambiguous. There are 14 residues in the CDR3. Germline V gene sequence: CDR1 SNHLY, CDR2 FYNNEI. CDR3 DNA: TGTGCCAGCAGTCGTACAAGTCCGAATGATGATCAGTTCTTC. Its translation is CASSRTSPNDDQFF.

The CDR3 bases are TGTGCCATCAGAGGGACAACTGACACCGGGCCGCTGTTTTTT. Its protein product is CAIRGTTDTGPLFF. V and J are TRBV10-3 and TRBJ2-2, with a weak D call TRBD1 (6 bases). With 6 bases removed from V and 13 bases from J, the gap between germline ends came to 21 bases. The CDR3 loop spans 14 amino acids. Germline assignment: CDR1 ENHRY and CDR2 SYGVKD.

V usage is TRBV2 and J usage is TRBJ1-5; 7 nucleotides agree with TRBD1. The junction had 12 bases not matched to a gene; V was cut back by 6 bases and J by 7 bases. The CDR3 is 15 residues long. The germline gives CDR1 SNHLY, CDR2 FYNNEI. This chain's CDR3 is CASSLDQTGAQPQHF. As DNA, the CDR3 is TGTGCCAGCAGCCTAGACCAAACAGGGGCCCAGCCCCAGCATTTT.

The chain recombines TRBV19 with TRBJ2-1, with 7 positions matching TRBD2. Germline lookup yields CDR1 LNHDA and CDR2 SQIVND (reference sequence). The CDR3 is 14 amino acids. The ends lost 8 bases at V and 7 bases at J; junction bases unmatched: 11. DNA of the CDR3: TGTGCCAGTGAAATCGGGGGGATGGGGAATGAGCAGTTCTTC. Its protein is CASEIGGMGNEQFF.

Concerning this clonotype: One end of the junction fails to match germline, which may point to a read error. The J gene is TRBJ2-1, the V gene TRBV20-1; 8 nucleotides match TRBD1. The CDR3 length is 14 residues. Germline-derived CDR1 and CDR2 are DFQATT and SNEGSKA (reference sequence). The CDR3 loop reads CSARGTGRTNEQFF. The CDR3, as DNA: TGCAGTGCAAGAGGGACAGGAAGAACTAATGAGCAGTTCTTC.

In its sample, this clonotype was seen many times. This sequence joins TRBV5-1 and TRBJ1-4; TRBD1 might be the D (5 bases). In germline, CDR1 is SGHRS, CDR2 YFSETQ. The CDR3 totals 14 residues. Between the trimmed V and J ends, which lost 2 bases and 7 bases, there was a span of 12 bases. Here the CDR3 reads CASSLQEAGEKLFF. The DNA for the CDR3 is TGCGCCAGCAGCTTACAGGAAGCTGGTGAAAAACTGTTTTTT. The full variable domain, completed using reference TRBV5-1 and TRBJ1-4, is KAGVTQTPRYLIKTRGQQVTLSCSPISGHRSVSWYQQTPGQGLQFLFEYFSETQRNKGNFPGRFSGRQFSNSRSEMNVSTLELGDSALYLCASSLQEAGEKLFFGSGTQLSVL.

V usage is TRBV9 and J usage is TRBJ2-7; TRBD1 or TRBD2 may be the D gene (7 bases each). The CDR3 spans 15 residues. V lost 3 bases and J 11 bases, leaving 24 bases between the germline ends. Germline V gene sequence: CDR1 SGDLS, CDR2 YYNGEE. The DNA of the CDR3 is TGTGCCAGCAGCGCAAGGCAGGGGGGGGGCACAGATAAGTACTTC. Protein: CASSARQGGGTDKYF.

The sample holds one count of this clonotype. The V call is TRBV14, the J call TRBJ2-3, with D possibly TRBD1 on 6 matching bases. Trimming pared 4 bases from V and 6 bases from J, leaving 23 bases between. The CDR3 loop spans 17 amino acids. In germline, CDR1 is SGHDN, CDR2 FVKESK. This chain's CDR3 is CASSPGQRRTRDDTQYF. Written as DNA, the CDR3 is TGTGCCAGCAGCCCAGGACAGAGAAGAACTCGCGACGATACGCAGTATTTT.